This TCR beta chain was identified during a study of regulatory T cells in long-lasting Graves disease. The time point was: newly diagnosed GD, antithyroid drugs for less than 3 months. After RNA was extracted from PBMCs, the TCR library was made from it. This clonotype was found a few times. This CDR3 spans 11 amino acids. CDR1 and CDR2 from the germline V gene are SNHLY and FYNNEI. The V gene lost 8 bases and the J gene lost 4 bases, with 6 bases spanning the gap. Arm-PCR of CDR3 regions and iRepertoire HTBI primers were used to build TCR beta libraries. TCRdb passed the multiplex PCR reads through MiXCR, listing each CDR3 protein once. Of about 450,000 distinct CDR3 sequences in the sample, 12% to 15% were seen once. This sample was shared with a second study, whose subject was T cells in Graves' hyperthyroidism and ophthalmopathy. As that study records: The model anticipated ophthalmopathy a median around six months pre-onset.

This clonotype was sampled from a woman aged 45 to 65 with Graves disease. The starting material was peripheral blood mononuclear cells (PBMCs), obtained at new diagnosis, from a patient treated with antithyroid drugs. J is TRBJ1-3 and V is TRBV2; D is unresolved. This CDR3 is CASRGGNTIYF. The CDR3, as DNA: TGTGCCAGCCGAGGGGGAAACACCATATATTTT.